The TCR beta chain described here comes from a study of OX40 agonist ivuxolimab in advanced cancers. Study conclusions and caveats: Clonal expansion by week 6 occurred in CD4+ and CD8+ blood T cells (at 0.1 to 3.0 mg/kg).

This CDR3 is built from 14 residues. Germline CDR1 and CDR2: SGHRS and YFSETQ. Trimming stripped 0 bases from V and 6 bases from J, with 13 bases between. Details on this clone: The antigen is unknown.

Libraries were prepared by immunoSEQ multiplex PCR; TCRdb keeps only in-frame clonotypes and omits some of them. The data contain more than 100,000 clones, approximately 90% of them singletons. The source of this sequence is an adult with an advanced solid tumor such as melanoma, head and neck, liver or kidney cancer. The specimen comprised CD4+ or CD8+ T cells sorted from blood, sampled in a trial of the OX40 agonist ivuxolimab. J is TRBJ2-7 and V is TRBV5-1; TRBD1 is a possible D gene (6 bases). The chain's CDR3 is CASSLDRERGEQYF. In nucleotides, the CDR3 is TGCGCCAGCAGCTTGGACAGGGAAAGGGGCGAGCAGTACTTC. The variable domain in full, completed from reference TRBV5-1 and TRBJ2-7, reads KAGVTQTPRYLIKTRGQQVTLSCSPISGHRSVSWYQQTPGQGLQFLFEYFSETQRNKGNFPGRFSGRQFSNSRSEMNVSTLELGDSALYLCASSLDRERGEQYFGPGTRLTVT.